These 19 T cell receptor beta chains share one sample of origin, sequenced in a study of technical replicates of blood from several donors. Generated by immunoSEQ multiplex PCR, the TCRdb table keeps only in-frame clones and is missing some. The repertoire includes about 70,000 clones, approximately 83% of them detected once, and roughly 5% sits in the top ten. The specimen sequenced was PBMCs. Receptors were obtained from a human donor in good health. Some clones in this sample may be carry-over from other donors' samples.

The CDR3 sequence is CASSDRGSGNTIYF. The CDR3 DNA is TGTGCCAGTTCGGACAGGGGCTCTGGAAACACCATATATTTT. The chain is built from TRBV19 and TRBJ1-3; the match to TRBD1 covers 9 bases. Germline V CDR1 and CDR2: LNHDA, SQIVND (reference sequence). V trimming: 8 bases; J trimming: 0 bases; junction bases outside the gene matches: 2. The CDR3 has 14 residues. The variable domain in full, completed from reference TRBV19 and TRBJ1-3, reads DGGITQSPKYLFRKEGQNVTLSCEQNLNHDAMYWYRQDPGQGLRLIYYSQIVNDFQKGDIAEGYSVSREKKESFPLTVTSAQKNPTAFYLCASSDRGSGNTIYFGEGSWLTVV.

The chain has TRBV4-1 and TRBJ1-5, with D unclear. This CDR3 has 16 residues. Germline assignment: CDR1 MGHRA and CDR2 YSYEKL. V was shortened by 2 bases and J by 5 bases, with 16 bases between the two germline ends. Here the CDR3 DNA reads TGCGCCAGCAGCCAAAGGGTTGAAGGGAGGTATCAGCCCCAGCATTTT. It specifies CASSQRVEGRYQPQHF.

This chain joins TRBV10-3 and TRBJ1-2; D uncertain. Trimming removed 0 bases from V and 0 bases from J, with 11 bases in between. The CDR3 has 16 residues. Germline CDR1 reads ENHRY; CDR2 reads SYGVKD. The CDR3 nucleotides read TGTGCCATCAGTGAGTCTGCCATGCGGTCTAACTATGGCTACACCTTC. Protein sequence: CAISESAMRSNYGYTF.

The V call is TRBV7-2, the J call TRBJ2-1, with TRBD2 as a possible D gene (6 bases). CDR1 is SGHTA and CDR2 is FQGNSA in the germline V gene. V was clipped by 9 bases and J by 3 bases, with 15 bases between them. This CDR3 contains 14 residues. CDR3 in DNA: TGTGCCAGTTCCTCCAGACTAGGCTACAATGAGCAGTTCTTC. Protein product: CASSSRLGYNEQFF.

The rearrangement uses TRBV11-2 and TRBJ2-1, with 8 bases aligning to TRBD2. CDR3 length: 13 residues. CDR1 is SGHAT, CDR2 FQNNGV, per germline. J gave up 9 bases and V 5 bases, and 6 bases lay outside the gene matches. The DNA of the CDR3 is TGTGCCAGCAGCGGAAGCGGGGGACCTGAGCAGTTCTTC. Translating gives CASSGSGGPEQFF.

This chain joins TRBV6-6 and TRBJ1-4; 7 bases align to TRBD1. The trim removed 6 bases at V and 8 bases at J, leaving 15 bases unmatched. CDR3 length: 16 residues. CDR1 and CDR2 (germline): MNHNY, SVGAGI (reference sequence). This chain's CDR3 is CASRRGTARAREKLFF. The DNA of the CDR3 is TGTGCCAGCAGACGGGGGACAGCCCGCGCAAGAGAAAAACTGTTTTTT.

This chain joins TRBV9 and TRBJ2-7, with 14 nucleotides matching TRBD2. The CDR3 is 15 amino acids. V dropped 2 bases and J dropped 5; count of bases not matched to a gene: 3. CDR1 and CDR2 from the germline V gene are SGDLS and YYNGEE. The chain's CDR3 is CASSVGTSGSNEQYF. The CDR3 bases are TGTGCCAGCAGCGTGGGGACTAGCGGGAGCAACGAGCAGTACTTC.

CDR3 amino acids: CASSQELAGARDTQYF. The CDR3 DNA follows: TGTGCCAGCAGCCAAGAGCTAGCGGGGGCTCGGGATACGCAGTATTTT. J is TRBJ2-3 and V is TRBV4-2; 10 bases are shared with TRBD2. CDR3 size: 16 residues. Germline values: CDR1 LGHNA, CDR2 YNFKEQ. Losses at the gene ends were 0 bases for V and 6 bases for J; bases not matched to a gene: 6.

The chain combines TRBV27 with TRBJ2-7; TRBD2 might be the D (6 bases). This CDR3 comprises 16 residues. The ends were cut back, 4 bases at V and 2 bases at J, with 18 bases in the middle. The germline V gene has CDR1 MNHEY and CDR2 SMNVEV (reference sequence). Written as DNA, the CDR3 is TGTGCCAGCAGTTCGAGATGGGACTTGCCTACCTACGAGCAGTACTTC. Protein product: CASSSRWDLPTYEQYF.

This chain links TRBV6-5 with TRBJ2-1; no clear D gene. CDR3 length: 15 residues. The germline V gene encodes CDR1 MNHEY and CDR2 SVGAGI. With 0 bases removed from V and 0 bases from J, the gap between germline ends came to 6 bases. The CDR3 nucleotides are TGTGCCAGCAGTTACTCGCCCGGCTCCTACAATGAGCAGTTCTTC. Amino acids: CASSYSPGSYNEQFF.

This clone was seen only once. The genes are TRBV5-1 and TRBJ2-1, with D possibly matching TRBD2 (6 bases). The ends were cut back, 4 bases at V and 3 bases at J, with 14 bases in the middle. This CDR3 region has 15 residues. CDR1 and CDR2 (germline): SGHRS, YFSETQ. The CDR3 loop reads CASSNRDLGYNEQFF. The CDR3 DNA reads as TGCGCCAGCAGCAACCGGGACTTAGGCTACAATGAGCAGTTCTTC.

This rearrangement joins TRBV5-1 to TRBJ1-1; D remains unclear. Germline loops: CDR1 SGHRS, CDR2 YFSETQ. This CDR3 comprises 13 residues. V was trimmed by 6 bases and J by 4 bases, leaving 13 bases between them. As DNA, the CDR3 is TGCGCCAGCACTTCCGGCGGTGGCACTGAAGCTTTCTTT. Its translation: CASTSGGGTEAFF.

CDR3 region: CASSEITEAFF. The DNA for the CDR3 is TGTGCCAGCAGCGAAATCACAGAAGCTTTCTTT. The rearrangement links TRBV7-9 to TRBJ1-1; D is unresolved. The CDR3 totals 11 residues. CDR1 is SEHNR, CDR2 FQNEAQ, per germline (reference sequence). The ends were cut back, 5 bases at V and 8 bases at J, with 9 bases in the middle.

This clone was picked up one time. The genes are TRBV7-2 and TRBJ1-1, with D tentatively TRBD1 (6 bases). Germline V lookup: CDR1 SGHTA, CDR2 FQGNSA. The CDR3 consists of 14 residues. V lost 1 base to trimming and J lost 1 base, with 7 bases between them. CDR3 sequence: CASSLVGQNTEAFF. The CDR3 DNA sequence: TGTGCCAGCAGCTTAGTGGGACAGAACACTGAAGCTTTCTTT.

This clone has only one observation. The CDR3 region has the DNA TGCGCCAGCAGCCAAGCTAGCGGGAGGGCTTCCTACGAGCAGTACTTC. It specifies CASSQASGRASYEQYF. The rearrangement uses TRBV4-3 and TRBJ2-7; 12 bases align to TRBD2. V lost 1 base and J lost 1; bases outside the gene matches: 2. The CDR3 consists of 16 residues. Germline V gene lookup returns CDR1 LGHNA and CDR2 YSLEER.

The chain links TRBV20-1 to TRBJ2-1; weak D call: TRBD2 (6 bases). In germline, CDR1 is DFQATT, CDR2 SNEGSKA (reference sequence). This CDR3 spans 11 amino acids. V lost 3 bases to trimming and J lost 8 bases, with 8 bases between them. The CDR3 coding sequence is TGCAGTGCTAGTTGGGAGGATGAGCAGTTCTTC. Amino acids: CSASWEDEQFF.

This clone was seen once. This chain joins TRBV7-3 and TRBJ2-1, with 13 bases fitting TRBD2. The CDR3 is made up of 17 amino acids. Looked up from germline, CDR1 is SGHTA and CDR2 is FQGTGA. Losses at the gene ends were 5 bases for V and 8 bases for J; bases not matched to a gene: 12. This chain's CDR3 is CASSLETSGRPSDEQFF. In nucleotides, the CDR3 is TGTGCCAGCAGCCTAGAGACTAGCGGGAGGCCTTCCGATGAGCAGTTCTTC.

The genes are TRBV4-3 and TRBJ2-5, with 10 bases that match TRBD2. Unmatched junction bases numbered 8, after V lost 0 bases and J lost 4 bases. Germline assignment: CDR1 LGHNA and CDR2 YSLEER. The CDR3 is 17 amino acids. The CDR3 DNA follows: TGCGCCAGCAGCCAAGATCTTGCGGCTAGCGGGGGAGAGACCCAGTACTTC. This translates into CASSQDLAASGGETQYF.

V gene TRBV30 combines with J gene TRBJ2-7; TRBD1 agrees at 9 bases. Germline values: CDR1 GTSNPN, CDR2 SVGIG (reference sequence). J was trimmed by 7 bases and V by 2 bases; bases with no gene match: 9. This CDR3 comprises 14 residues. The CDR3 coding sequence is TGTGCCTGGAGTAAGGGACAGGGCCCTCTGGAGCAGTACTTC. Its translation is CAWSKGQGPLEQYF.